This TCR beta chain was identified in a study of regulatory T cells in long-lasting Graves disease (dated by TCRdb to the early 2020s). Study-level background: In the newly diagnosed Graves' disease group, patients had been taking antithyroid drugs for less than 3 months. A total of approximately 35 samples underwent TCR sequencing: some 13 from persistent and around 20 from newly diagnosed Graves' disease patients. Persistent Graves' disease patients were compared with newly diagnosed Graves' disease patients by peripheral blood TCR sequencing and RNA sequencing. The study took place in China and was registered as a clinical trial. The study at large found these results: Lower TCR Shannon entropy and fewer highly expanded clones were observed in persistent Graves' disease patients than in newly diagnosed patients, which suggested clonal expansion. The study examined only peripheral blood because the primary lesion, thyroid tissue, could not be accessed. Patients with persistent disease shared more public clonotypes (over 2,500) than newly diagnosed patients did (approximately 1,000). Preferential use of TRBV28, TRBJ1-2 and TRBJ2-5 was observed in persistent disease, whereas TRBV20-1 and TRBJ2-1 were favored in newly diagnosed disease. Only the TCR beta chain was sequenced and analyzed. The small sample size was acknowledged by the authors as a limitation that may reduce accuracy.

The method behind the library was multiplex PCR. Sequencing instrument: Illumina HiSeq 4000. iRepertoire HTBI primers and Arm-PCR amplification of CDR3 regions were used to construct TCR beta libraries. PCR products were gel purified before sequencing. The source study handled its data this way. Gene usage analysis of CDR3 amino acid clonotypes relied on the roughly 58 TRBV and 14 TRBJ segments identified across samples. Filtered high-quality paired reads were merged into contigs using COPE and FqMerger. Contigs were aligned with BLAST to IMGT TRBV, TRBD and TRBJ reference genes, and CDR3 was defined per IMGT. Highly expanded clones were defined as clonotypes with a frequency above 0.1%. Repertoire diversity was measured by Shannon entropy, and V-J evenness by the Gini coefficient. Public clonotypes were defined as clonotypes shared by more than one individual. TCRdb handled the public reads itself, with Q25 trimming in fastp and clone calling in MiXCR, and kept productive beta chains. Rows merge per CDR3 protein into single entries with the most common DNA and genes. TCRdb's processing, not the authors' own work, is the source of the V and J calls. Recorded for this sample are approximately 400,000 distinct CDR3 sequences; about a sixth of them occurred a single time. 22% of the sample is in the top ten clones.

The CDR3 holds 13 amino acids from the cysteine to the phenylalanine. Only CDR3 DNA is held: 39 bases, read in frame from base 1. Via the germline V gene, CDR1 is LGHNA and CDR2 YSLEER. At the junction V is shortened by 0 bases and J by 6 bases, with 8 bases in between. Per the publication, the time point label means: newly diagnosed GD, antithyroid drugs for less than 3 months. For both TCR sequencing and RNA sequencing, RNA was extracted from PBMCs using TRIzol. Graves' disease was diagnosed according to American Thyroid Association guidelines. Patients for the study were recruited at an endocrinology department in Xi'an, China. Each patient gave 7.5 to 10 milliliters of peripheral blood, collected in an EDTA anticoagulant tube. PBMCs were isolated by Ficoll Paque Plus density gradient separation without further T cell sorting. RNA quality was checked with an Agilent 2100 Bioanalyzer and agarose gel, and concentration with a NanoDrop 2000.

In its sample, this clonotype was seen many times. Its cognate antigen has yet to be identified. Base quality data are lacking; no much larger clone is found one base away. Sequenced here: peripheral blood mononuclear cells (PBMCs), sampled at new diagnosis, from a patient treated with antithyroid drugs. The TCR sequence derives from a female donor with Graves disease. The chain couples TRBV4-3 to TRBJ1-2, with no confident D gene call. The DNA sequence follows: TGCGCCAGCAGCCAAGAGTTCGGGGATGGCTACACCTTC. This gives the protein CASSQEFGDGYTF.